What follows are 9 T cell receptor beta chains derived from one specimen sequenced in a study of blood T cell repertoires in COVID-19. Libraries were prepared by immunoSEQ multiplex PCR; TCRdb keeps only in-frame clonotypes and omits some of them. The sample lists 270,000 or so clones, approximately 83% occurring once. The sample consisted of peripheral blood. The receptors were gathered from a woman in her forties or fifties who had recovered from COVID-19.

The gene calls are TRBV7-9 and TRBJ2-7; no clear D. V lost 3 bases and J 1 base, leaving 7 bases between the germline ends. The length of the CDR3 is 13 residues. Germline V gives CDR1 SEHNR, CDR2 FQNEAQ (reference sequence). The CDR3 reads CASSFSASYEQYF. CDR3 sequence (DNA): TGTGCCAGCAGCTTCTCAGCGTCCTACGAGCAGTACTTC.

The chain employs TRBV7-9 and TRBJ1-5; D gene uncertain. The CDR3 runs to 14 residues. Germline V lookup: CDR1 SEHNR, CDR2 FQNEAQ (reference sequence). The germline V and J ends were trimmed by 6 bases and 3 bases, with 12 bases remaining between them. The CDR3: CASRPGGNNQPQHF. Written as DNA, the CDR3 is TGTGCCAGCAGGCCAGGCGGGAACAATCAGCCCCAGCATTTT.

The sample holds one count of this clone. The V and J genes are TRBV4-3 and TRBJ2-5, with 12 nucleotides matching TRBD2. Germline lookup yields CDR1 LGHNA and CDR2 YSLEER. Trimming cost V 0 bases and J 5 bases; bases outside gene matches: 10. The CDR3 consists of 18 residues. The CDR3 DNA is TGCGCCAGCAGCCAAGATCGGGCTAGCGGGGGGGCCGGGGAGACCCAGTACTTC. It encodes CASSQDRASGGAGETQYF.

The gene calls are TRBV19 and TRBJ2-2; TRBD1 matches at 10 bases. Germline loops: CDR1 LNHDA, CDR2 SQIVND (reference sequence). Unmatched junction bases numbered 8, after V lost 6 bases and J lost 7 bases. This CDR3 comprises 15 residues. The CDR3 DNA follows: TGTGCCAGTAGACGATGGGACAGGGGTAGCGGGGAGCTGTTTTTT. Amino acid sequence: CASRRWDRGSGELFF.

The chain joins TRBV7-2 to TRBJ1-1; D is ambiguous. The germline V and J ends were trimmed by 4 bases and 1 base, with 13 bases remaining between them. Germline-derived CDR1 and CDR2 are SGHTA and FQGNSA. This CDR3 contains 15 residues. The CDR3 coding sequence is TGTGCCAGCAGCTCCCCGCTCACAAAGAACACTGAAGCTTTCTTT. Protein product: CASSSPLTKNTEAFF.

V gene TRBV30 combines with J gene TRBJ2-7; 10 nucleotides match TRBD2. V gave up 3 bases and J gave up 3 bases; unmatched junction bases: 5. The CDR3 runs 14 residues. The germline V gene has CDR1 GTSNPN and CDR2 SVGIG (reference sequence). The CDR3 sequence is CAWRMASGGYEQYF. The DNA for the CDR3 is TGTGCCTGGAGAATGGCTAGCGGGGGCTACGAGCAGTACTTC.

This rearrangement joins TRBV20-1 to TRBJ2-3; no clear D gene. Germline CDR1 DFQATT, CDR2 SNEGSKA (reference sequence). V was shortened by 8 bases and J by 5 bases, with 11 bases between the two germline ends. This CDR3 comprises 11 residues. The CDR3 is CSPMNRDTQYF. DNA for the CDR3: TGCAGTCCCATGAATAGAGATACGCAGTATTTT.

CDR3 coding DNA: TGTGCCAGTAGTATCCCTCCGGGACAGCTGAAGTATGGCTACACCTTC. Translated, it gives CASSIPPGQLKYGYTF. V is TRBV19 and J is TRBJ1-2; 7 bases are a match to TRBD1. In germline, CDR1 is LNHDA, CDR2 SQIVND (reference sequence). The J segment lost 5 bases and the V segment lost 3 bases, leaving 12 bases of the junction unmatched. The CDR3 totals 16 residues.

In its sample, this clone was seen once. The genes are TRBV5-1 and TRBJ2-5; D unclear. Between the trimmed V and J ends, which lost 0 bases and 4 bases, there was a span of 10 bases. Germline V gives CDR1 SGHRS, CDR2 YFSETQ. The CDR3 has 14 amino acids. The CDR3: CASSLVEVGETQYF. The CDR3 DNA sequence: TGCGCCAGCAGCTTGGTAGAGGTGGGAGAGACCCAGTACTTC. The full variable domain, completed using reference TRBV5-1 and TRBJ2-5, is KAGVTQTPRYLIKTRGQQVTLSCSPISGHRSVSWYQQTPGQGLQFLFEYFSETQRNKGNFPGRFSGRQFSNSRSEMNVSTLELGDSALYLCASSLVEVGETQYFGPGTRLLVL.